The next 5 T cell receptor beta chains were all read from a single sample in a study of cytomegalovirus exposure and HLA in healthy donors. Only in-frame clones appear in the TCRdb table, and some are missing; sequencing was by immunoSEQ multiplex PCR. The table shows over 200,000 clones, with 87% occurring only once. The sequenced material came from PBMCs. The receptors derive from a young woman in good health and CMV-seropositive.

This clone was recorded a few times. The V gene is TRBV28, the J gene TRBJ1-5; no reliable D call. With 2 bases removed from V and 4 bases from J, the gap between germline ends came to 9 bases. Germline CDR1 and CDR2: MDHEN and SYDVKM. The CDR3 extends over 14 amino acids. The CDR3 region is CASSLGELNQPQHF. The CDR3 bases are TGTGCCAGCAGTTTAGGAGAGCTGAATCAGCCCCAGCATTTT.

This clone was observed a few times. The gene calls are TRBV5-1 and TRBJ1-5, with D unresolved. Per the germline V gene, CDR1 is SGHRS and CDR2 is YFSETQ. This CDR3 has 13 residues. Deletions cut 0 bases from V and 7 bases from J, with 8 bases between. DNA of the CDR3: TGCGCCAGCAGCTTGGACCTCAGGCAGCCCCAGCATTTT. It codes for CASSLDLRQPQHF.

The genes are TRBV11-2 and TRBJ2-7; 10 nucleotides line up with TRBD1. V trimming: 5 bases; J trimming: 5 bases; junction bases outside the gene matches: 6. This CDR3 region has 14 residues. Germline CDR1 reads SGHAT; CDR2 reads FQNNGV. The CDR3 loop is CASSLGQGIHEQYF. DNA of the CDR3: TGTGCCAGCAGCCTGGGACAGGGGATCCACGAGCAGTACTTC.

The V call is TRBV4-1, the J call TRBJ2-3; possible D gene TRBD2, 5 bases. The CDR3 contains 18 residues. V was trimmed by 5 bases and J by 3 bases, leaving 24 bases between them. Germline V gives CDR1 MGHRA, CDR2 YSYEKL. The CDR3 sequence: CASSDPLRRAIRTDTQYF. Here the CDR3 DNA reads TGCGCCAGCAGCGACCCCCTCAGGCGGGCGATACGGACAGATACGCAGTATTTT.

The V call is TRBV30, the J call TRBJ2-7, with 8 positions matching TRBD1. V dropped 2 bases and J dropped 5; count of bases not matched to a gene: 5. This CDR3 has 13 residues. The germline V gene has CDR1 GTSNPN and CDR2 SVGIG (reference sequence). CDR3 DNA sequence: TGTGCCTGGAGTCCCGACAGGGGCGACGAGCAGTACTTC. Amino acids: CAWSPDRGDEQYF.